Listed below are T cell receptor beta chains from one sample, sequenced in a study of OX40 agonist ivuxolimab in advanced cancers. Profiling relied on immunoSEQ multiplex PCR, and the TCRdb table lists in-frame clones only, not all of them. Found here are around 54,000 clones, roughly 94% of them singletons; the top ten hold more than 10%. Sequencing used CD4+ or CD8+ T cells sorted from blood, obtained in a trial of the OX40 agonist ivuxolimab. The receptors here all came from an adult with an advanced solid tumor such as melanoma, head and neck, liver or kidney cancer. Each CDR3 is given with its conserved first and last residue. The D gene is left open where the match is weak. A row's size may be missing; if present it is once, few, many or a size class.

clone size,V gene,J gene,D gene,CDR3 DNA,CDR3 protein
NA,TRBV6-1,TRBJ2-7,NA,TGTGCCAGCAAGACTGGTGCCTACGAGCAGTACTTC,CASKTGAYEQYF
NA,TRBV5-1,TRBJ2-2,NA,TGCGCCAGCAGTCGGAGCACCGGGGAGCTGTTTTTT,CASSRSTGELFF
NA,TRBV18,TRBJ2-7,TRBD2,TGTGCCAGCTCACCCGGGACTAGCATCGAGCAGTACTTC,CASSPGTSIEQYF
NA,TRBV19,TRBJ2-5,TRBD1,TGTGCCAGTAGACGCCAGGACAGGGTCACAGAGACCCAGTACTTC,CASRRQDRVTETQYF
once,TRBV5-1,TRBJ1-5,NA,TGCGCCAGCAGCCCCGGGGGGGGCGAACAGCCCCAGCATTTT,CASSPGGGEQPQHF
NA,TRBV4-1,TRBJ2-2,NA,TGCGCCAGCAGGGGGTTAAACACCGGGGAGCTGTTTTTT,CASRGLNTGELFF
NA,TRBV5-1,TRBJ2-7,TRBD2,TGCGCCAGCAGCTTGGATCGGTGGACTAGCAGTAGCTCCTACGAGCAGTACTTC,CASSLDRWTSSSSYEQYF
NA,TRBV29-1,TRBJ2-1,NA,TGCAGCGTTGAAGGCCCACAGAGTCGTTCCTACAATGAGCAGTTCTTC,CSVEGPQSRSYNEQFF
NA,TRBV27,TRBJ2-1,NA,TGTGCCAGCAGTCCCTCCCCGGTTGTAGGGCAGTTCTTC,CASSPSPVVGQFF
NA,TRBV19,TRBJ2-3,TRBD1,TGTGCCAGTAGTGAGGGACAGGGTGGATTGGCAGATACGCAGTATTTT,CASSEGQGGLADTQYF